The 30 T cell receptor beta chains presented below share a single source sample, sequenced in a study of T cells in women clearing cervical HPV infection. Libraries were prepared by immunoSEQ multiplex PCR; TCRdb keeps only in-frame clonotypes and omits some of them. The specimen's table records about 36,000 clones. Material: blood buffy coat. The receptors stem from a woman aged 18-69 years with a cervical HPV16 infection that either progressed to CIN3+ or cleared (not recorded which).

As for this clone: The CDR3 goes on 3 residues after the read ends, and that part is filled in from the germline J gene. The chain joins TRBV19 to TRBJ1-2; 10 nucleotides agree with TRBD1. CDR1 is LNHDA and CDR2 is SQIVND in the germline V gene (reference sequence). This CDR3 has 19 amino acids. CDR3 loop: CASRPIPGQGFESYNDYTF. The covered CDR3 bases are TGTGCCAGTAGGCCTATCCCGGGACAGGGGTTTGAGTCCTACAATGAC.

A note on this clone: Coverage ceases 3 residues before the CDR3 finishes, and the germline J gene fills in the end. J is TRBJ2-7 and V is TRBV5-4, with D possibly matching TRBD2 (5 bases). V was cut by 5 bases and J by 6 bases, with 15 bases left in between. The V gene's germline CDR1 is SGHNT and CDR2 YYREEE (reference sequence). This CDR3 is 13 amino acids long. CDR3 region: CASSGRTLAEQYF. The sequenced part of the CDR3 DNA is TGTGCCAGCAGTGGGCGGACTTTGGCCGAG.

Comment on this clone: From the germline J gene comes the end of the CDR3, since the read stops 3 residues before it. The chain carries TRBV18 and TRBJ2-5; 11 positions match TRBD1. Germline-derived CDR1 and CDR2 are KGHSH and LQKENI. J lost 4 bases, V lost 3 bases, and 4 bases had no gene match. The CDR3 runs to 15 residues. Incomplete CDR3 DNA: TGTGCCAGCTCACCGCCGGACAGGGGGCGAGAGACC. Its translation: CASSPPDRGRET. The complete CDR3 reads CASSPPDRGRETQYF. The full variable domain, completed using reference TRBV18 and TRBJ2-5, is NAGVMQNPRHLVRRRGQEARLRCSPMKGHSHVYWYRQLPEEGLKFMVYLQKENIIDESGMPKERFSAEFPKEGPSILRIQQVVRGDSAAYFCASSPPDRGRETQYFGPGTRLLVL.

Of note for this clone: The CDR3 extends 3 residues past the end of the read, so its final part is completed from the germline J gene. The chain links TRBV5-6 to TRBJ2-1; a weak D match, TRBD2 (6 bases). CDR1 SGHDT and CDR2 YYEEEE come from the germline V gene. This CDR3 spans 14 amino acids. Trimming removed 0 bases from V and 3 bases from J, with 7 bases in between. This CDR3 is CASSLEGLYNEQFF. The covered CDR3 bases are TGTGCCAGCAGCTTGGAGGGACTCTACAATGAG.

The CDR3 sequence is CASSWSGTSGDTQYF. The covered CDR3 bases are TGCGCCAGCAGCTGGTCCGGGACTAGCGGTGATACG. The chain carries TRBV5-1 and TRBJ2-3, with 11 bases identical to TRBD2. Read sequence stops 3 residues before the CDR3 end, and the germline J gene provides the missing end. Trimming at V came to 3 bases and at J to 6 bases, leaving 6 bases not matched to a gene. Germline V gives CDR1 SGHRS, CDR2 YFSETQ. The CDR3 length is 15 residues.

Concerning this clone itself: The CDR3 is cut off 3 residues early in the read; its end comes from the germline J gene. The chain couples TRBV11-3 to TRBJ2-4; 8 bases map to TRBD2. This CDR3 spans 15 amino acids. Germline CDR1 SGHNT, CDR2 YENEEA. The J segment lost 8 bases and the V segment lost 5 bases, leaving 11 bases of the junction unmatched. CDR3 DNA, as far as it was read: TGTGCCAGCAGCAAAGGGCCCCCGGGACTAGACATT. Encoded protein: CASSKGPPGLDI. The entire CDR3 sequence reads CASSKGPPGLDIQYF.

CDR3 bases read: TGTGCCAGCAGGGACAGGGGGCGGCTTGATGGC. This sequence encodes CASRDRGRLDG. The whole CDR3 is CASRDRGRLDGYTF. The chain is built from TRBV2 and TRBJ1-2; 11 nucleotides align to TRBD1. The read comes to an end 3 residues before the CDR3 does, leaving the germline J gene to fill in the end. This CDR3 region has 14 residues. The V gene's germline CDR1 is SNHLY and CDR2 FYNNEI. J gave up 6 bases and V 6 bases, and 6 bases lay outside the gene matches.

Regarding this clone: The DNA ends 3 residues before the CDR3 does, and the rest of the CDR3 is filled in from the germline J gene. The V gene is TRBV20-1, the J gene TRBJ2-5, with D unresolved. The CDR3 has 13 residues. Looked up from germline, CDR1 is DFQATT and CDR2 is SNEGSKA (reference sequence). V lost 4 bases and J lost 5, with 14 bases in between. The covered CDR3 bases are TGCAGTGCTATTGAGGTAGCTGTGGAGACC. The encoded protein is CSAIEVAVET. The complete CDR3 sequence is CSAIEVAVETQYF.

The CDR3 protein is CASSTGQGPDTQYF. The part of the CDR3 DNA that was read is TGTGCCAGTAGTACTGGACAGGGTCCAGATACG. The V and J genes are TRBV19 and TRBJ2-3; 8 positions match TRBD1. The read ends 3 residues before the CDR3 terminus; that terminus is restored from the germline J gene. Germline lookup yields CDR1 LNHDA and CDR2 SQIVND (reference sequence). With 4 bases clipped from V and 4 bases from J, the junction kept 4 bases outside the gene matches. This CDR3 is built from 14 residues.

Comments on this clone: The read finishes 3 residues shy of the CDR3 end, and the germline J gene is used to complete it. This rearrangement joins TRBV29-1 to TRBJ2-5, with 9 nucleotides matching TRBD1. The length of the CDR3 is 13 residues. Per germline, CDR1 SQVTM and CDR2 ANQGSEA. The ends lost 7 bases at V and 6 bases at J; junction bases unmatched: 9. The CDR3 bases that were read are TGCAGCGCCCGGACAGGGGAAATGAAGACC. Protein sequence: CSARTGEMKT. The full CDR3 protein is CSARTGEMKTQYF.

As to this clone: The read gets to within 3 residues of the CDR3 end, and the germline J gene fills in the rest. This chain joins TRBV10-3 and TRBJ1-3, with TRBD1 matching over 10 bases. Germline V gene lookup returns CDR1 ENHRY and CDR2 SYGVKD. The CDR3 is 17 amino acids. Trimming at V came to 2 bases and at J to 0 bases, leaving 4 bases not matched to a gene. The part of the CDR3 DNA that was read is TGTGCCATCAGTGAGGACAGGGGGCAGTTCTCTGGAAACACC. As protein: CAISEDRGQFSGNT. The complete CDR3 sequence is CAISEDRGQFSGNTIYF.

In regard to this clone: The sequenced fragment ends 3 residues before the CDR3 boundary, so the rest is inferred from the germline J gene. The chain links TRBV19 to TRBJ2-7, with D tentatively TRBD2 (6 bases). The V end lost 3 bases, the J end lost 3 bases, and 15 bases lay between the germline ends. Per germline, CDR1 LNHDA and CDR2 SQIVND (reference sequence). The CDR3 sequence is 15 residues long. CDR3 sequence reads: CASSIRLAQLYEQYF. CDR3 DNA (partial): TGTGCCAGTAGTATTAGGCTAGCGCAACTCTACGAG.

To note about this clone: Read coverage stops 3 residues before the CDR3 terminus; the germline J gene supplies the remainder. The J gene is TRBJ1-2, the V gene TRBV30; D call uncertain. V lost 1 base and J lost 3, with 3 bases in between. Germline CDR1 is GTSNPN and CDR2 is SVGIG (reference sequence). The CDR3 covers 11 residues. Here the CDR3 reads CAWSEDYGYTF. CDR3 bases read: TGTGCCTGGAGTGAGGACTATGGC.

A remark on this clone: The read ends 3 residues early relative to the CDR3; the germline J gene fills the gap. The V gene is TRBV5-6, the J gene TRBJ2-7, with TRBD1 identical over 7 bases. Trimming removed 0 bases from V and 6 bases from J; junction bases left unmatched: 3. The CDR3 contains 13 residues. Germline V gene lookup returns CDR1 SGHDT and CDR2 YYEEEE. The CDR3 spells CASSLAAGGEQYF. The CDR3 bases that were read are TGTGCCAGCAGCTTGGCGGCAGGGGGCGAG.

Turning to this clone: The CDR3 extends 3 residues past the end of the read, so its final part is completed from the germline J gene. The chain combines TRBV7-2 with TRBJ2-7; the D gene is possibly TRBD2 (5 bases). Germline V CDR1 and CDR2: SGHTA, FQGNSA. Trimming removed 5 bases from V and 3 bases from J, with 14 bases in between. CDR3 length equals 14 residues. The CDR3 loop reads CASSLERSLYEQYF. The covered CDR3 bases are TGTGCCAGCAGCCTTGAGCGGAGCCTCTACGAG.

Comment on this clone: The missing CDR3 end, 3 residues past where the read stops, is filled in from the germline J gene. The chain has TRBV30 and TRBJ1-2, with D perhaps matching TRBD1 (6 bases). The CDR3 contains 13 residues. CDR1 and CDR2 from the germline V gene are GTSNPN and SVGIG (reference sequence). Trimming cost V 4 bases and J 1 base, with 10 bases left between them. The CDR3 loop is CAWNRAFNYGYTF. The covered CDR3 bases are TGTGCCTGGAACAGGGCATTTAACTATGGC.

CDR3 DNA (partial): TGTGCCAGTAGTTCGACTAGCGTATACAATGAG. Its protein is CASSSTSVYNE. The entire CDR3 protein reads CASSSTSVYNEQFF. The chain carries TRBV19 and TRBJ2-1, with 8 bases aligning to TRBD2. Read data end 3 residues before the CDR3 end; the end is taken from the germline J gene. The CDR3 spans 14 residues. The germline V gene encodes CDR1 LNHDA and CDR2 SQIVND (reference sequence). Trimming at V came to 5 bases and at J to 4 bases, leaving 4 bases not matched to a gene.

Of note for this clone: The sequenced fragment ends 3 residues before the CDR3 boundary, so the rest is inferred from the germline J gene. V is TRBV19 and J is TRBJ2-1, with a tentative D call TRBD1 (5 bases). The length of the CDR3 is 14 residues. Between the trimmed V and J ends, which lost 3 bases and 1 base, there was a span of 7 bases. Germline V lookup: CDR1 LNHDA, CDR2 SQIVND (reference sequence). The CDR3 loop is CASSIRASYNEQFF. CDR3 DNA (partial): TGTGCCAGTAGTATCAGGGCGTCCTACAATGAG.

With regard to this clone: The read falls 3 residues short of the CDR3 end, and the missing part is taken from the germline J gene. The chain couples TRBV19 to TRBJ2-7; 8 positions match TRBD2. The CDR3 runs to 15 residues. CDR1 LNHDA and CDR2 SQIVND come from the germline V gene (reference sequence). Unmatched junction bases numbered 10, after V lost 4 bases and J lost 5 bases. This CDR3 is CASSRARLAGDEQYF. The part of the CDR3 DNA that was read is TGTGCCAGTAGTAGGGCTCGGCTAGCGGGCGACGAG.

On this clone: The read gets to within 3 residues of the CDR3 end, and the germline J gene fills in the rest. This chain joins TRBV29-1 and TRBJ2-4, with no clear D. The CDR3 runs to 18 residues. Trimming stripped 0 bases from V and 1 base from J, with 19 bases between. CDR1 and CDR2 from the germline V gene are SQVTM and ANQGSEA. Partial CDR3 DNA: TGCAGCGTTGAAGACCGCCTCTTCGGTGAGAGTGCCAAAAACATT. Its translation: CSVEDRLFGESAKNI. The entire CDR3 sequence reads CSVEDRLFGESAKNIQYF.

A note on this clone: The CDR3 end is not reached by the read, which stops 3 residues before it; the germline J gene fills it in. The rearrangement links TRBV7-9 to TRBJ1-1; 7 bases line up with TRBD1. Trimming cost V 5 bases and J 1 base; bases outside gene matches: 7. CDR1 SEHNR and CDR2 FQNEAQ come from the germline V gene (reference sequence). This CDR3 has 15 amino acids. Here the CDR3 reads CASSTWDSTNTEAFF. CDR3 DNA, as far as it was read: TGTGCCAGCAGCACCTGGGACAGCACGAACACTGAA.

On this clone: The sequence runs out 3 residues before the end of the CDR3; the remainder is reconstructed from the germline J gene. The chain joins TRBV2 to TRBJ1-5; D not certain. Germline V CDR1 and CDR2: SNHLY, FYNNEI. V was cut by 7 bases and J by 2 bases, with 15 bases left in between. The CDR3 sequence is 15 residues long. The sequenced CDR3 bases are TGTGCCAGCACCCCCGGGTTATATGGCAATCAGCCC. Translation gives CASTPGLYGNQP. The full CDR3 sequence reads CASTPGLYGNQPQHF.

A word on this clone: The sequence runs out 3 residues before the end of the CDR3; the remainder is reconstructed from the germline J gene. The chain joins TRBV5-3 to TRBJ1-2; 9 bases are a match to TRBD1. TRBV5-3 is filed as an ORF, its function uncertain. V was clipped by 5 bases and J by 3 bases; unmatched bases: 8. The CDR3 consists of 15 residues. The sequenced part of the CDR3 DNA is TGTGCCAGAAGTCCCGGGACAGGGACTGACTATGGC. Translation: CARSPGTGTDYG. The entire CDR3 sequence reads CARSPGTGTDYGYTF.

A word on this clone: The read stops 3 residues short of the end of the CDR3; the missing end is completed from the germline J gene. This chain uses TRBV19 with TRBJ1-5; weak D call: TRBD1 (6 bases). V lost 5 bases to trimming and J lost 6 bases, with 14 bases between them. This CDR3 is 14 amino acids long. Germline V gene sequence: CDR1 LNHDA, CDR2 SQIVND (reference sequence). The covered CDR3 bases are TGTGCCAGTAGTGGAGCAGGGGAGGGTCAGCCC. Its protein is CASSGAGEGQP. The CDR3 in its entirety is CASSGAGEGQPQHF. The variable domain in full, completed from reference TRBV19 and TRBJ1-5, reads DGGITQSPKYLFRKEGQNVTLSCEQNLNHDAMYWYRQDPGQGLRLIYYSQIVNDFQKGDIAEGYSVSREKKESFPLTVTSAQKNPTAFYLCASSGAGEGQPQHFGDGTRLSIL.

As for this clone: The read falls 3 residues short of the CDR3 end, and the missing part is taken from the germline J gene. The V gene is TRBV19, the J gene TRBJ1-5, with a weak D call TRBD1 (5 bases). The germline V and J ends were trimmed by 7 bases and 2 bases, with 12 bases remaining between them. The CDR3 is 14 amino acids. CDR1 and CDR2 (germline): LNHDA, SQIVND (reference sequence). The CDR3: CASKSGTGNQPQHF. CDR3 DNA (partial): TGTGCCAGTAAGTCGGGGACTGGCAATCAGCCC.

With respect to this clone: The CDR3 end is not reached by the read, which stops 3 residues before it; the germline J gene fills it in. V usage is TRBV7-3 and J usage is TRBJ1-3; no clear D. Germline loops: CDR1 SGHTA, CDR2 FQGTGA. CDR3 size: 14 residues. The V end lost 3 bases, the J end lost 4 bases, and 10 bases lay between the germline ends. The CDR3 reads CASSFSGSGNTIYF. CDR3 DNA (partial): TGTGCCAGCAGCTTTAGCGGGTCCGGAAACACC.

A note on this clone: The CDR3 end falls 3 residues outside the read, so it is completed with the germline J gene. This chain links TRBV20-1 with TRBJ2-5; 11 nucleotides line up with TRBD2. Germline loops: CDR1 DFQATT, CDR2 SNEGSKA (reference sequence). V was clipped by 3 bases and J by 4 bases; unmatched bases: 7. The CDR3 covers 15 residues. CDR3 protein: CSARISGRVGETQYF. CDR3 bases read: TGCAGTGCTAGGATTAGCGGGAGGGTCGGAGAGACC.

The chain's CDR3 is CSATQGSPDTQYF. The CDR3 bases that were read are TGCAGTGCTACCCAGGGGTCTCCCGATACG. The chain links TRBV20-1 to TRBJ2-3, with D tentatively TRBD1 (6 bases). The read stops 3 residues short of the end of the CDR3; the missing end is completed from the germline J gene. There are 13 residues in the CDR3. CDR1 DFQATT and CDR2 SNEGSKA come from the germline V gene (reference sequence). The germline V and J ends were trimmed by 4 bases and 6 bases, with 14 bases remaining between them.

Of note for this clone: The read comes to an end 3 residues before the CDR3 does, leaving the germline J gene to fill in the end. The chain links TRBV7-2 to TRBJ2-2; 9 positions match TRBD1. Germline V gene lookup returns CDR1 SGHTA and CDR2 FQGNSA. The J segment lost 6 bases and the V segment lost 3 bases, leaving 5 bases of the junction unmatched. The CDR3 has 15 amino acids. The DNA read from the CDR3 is TGTGCCAGCAGCTTGTGGACAGGGGATGCCGGGGAG. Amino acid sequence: CASSLWTGDAGE. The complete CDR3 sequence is CASSLWTGDAGELFF.

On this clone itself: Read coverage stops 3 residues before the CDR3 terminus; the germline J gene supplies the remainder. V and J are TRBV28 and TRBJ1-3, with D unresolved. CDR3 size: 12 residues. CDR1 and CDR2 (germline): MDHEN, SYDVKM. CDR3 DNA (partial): TGTGCCAGCACCGCCATGCGGGGAGGG. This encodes CASTAMRGG. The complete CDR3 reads CASTAMRGGIYF.